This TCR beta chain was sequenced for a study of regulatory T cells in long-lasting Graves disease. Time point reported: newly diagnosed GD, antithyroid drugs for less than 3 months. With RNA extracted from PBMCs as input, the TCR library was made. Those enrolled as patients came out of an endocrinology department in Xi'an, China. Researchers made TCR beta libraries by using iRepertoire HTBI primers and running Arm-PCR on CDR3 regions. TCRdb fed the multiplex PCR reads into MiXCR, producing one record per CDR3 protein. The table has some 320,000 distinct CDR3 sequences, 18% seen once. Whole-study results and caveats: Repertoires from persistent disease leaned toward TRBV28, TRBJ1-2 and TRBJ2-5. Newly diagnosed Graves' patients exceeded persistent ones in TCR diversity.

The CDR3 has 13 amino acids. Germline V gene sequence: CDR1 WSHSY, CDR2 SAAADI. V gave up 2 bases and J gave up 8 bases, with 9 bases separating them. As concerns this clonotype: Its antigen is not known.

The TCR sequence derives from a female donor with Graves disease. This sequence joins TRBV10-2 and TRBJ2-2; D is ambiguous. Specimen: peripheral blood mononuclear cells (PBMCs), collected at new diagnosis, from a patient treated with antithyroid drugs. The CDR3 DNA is TGCGCCAGCAGTGAGATGAGCGTAGGGGAGCTGTTTTTT. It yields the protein CASSEMSVGELFF.